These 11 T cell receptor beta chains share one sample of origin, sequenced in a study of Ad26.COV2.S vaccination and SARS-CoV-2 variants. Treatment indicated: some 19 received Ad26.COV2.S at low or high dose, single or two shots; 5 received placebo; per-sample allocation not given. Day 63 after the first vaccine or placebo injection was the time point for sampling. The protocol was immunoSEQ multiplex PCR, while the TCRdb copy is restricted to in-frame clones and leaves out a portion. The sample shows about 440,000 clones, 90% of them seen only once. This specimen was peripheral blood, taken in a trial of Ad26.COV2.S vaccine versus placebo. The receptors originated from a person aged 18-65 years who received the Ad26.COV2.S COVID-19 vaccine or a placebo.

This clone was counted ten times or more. The CDR3 here is CASSEAPTGGNYGYTF. DNA of the CDR3: TGTGCCAGCAGTGAAGCGCCGACAGGGGGCAACTATGGCTACACCTTC. This chain uses TRBV6-1 with TRBJ1-2; TRBD1 matches 10 bases. Trimming cost V 0 bases and J 2 bases; bases outside gene matches: 3. There are 16 residues in the CDR3. The germline gives CDR1 MNHNS, CDR2 SASEGT.

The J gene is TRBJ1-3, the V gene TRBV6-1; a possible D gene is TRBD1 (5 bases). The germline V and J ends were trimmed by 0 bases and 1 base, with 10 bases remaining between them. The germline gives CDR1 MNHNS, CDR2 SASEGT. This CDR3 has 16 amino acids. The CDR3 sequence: CASSEARGYSGNTIYF. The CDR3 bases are TGTGCCAGCAGTGAAGCAAGGGGATATTCTGGAAACACCATATATTTT.

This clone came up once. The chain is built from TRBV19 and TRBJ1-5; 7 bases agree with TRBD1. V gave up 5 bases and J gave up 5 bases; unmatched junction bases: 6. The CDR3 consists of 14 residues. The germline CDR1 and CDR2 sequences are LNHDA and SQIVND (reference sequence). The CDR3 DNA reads TGTGCCAGTAGTGCACAGGGGACTTATCAGCCCCAGCATTTT. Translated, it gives CASSAQGTYQPQHF.

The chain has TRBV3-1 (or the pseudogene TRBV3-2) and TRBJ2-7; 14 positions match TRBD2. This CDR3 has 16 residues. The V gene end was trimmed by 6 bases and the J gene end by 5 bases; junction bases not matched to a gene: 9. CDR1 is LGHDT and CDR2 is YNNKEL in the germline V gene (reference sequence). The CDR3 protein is CASSEGTSGRFHEQYF. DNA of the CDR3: TGTGCCAGCAGTGAGGGGACTAGCGGGAGATTCCACGAGCAGTACTTC.

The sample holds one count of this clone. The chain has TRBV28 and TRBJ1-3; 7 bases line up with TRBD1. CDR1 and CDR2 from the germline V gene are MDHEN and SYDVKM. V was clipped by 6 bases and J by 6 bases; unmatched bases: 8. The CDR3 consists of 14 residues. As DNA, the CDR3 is TGTGCCAGCAGCGAAGCCAGGGGGTTAAACACCATATATTTT. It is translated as CASSEARGLNTIYF. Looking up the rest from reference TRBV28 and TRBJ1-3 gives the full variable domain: DVKVTQSSRYLVKRTGEKVFLECVQDMDHENMFWYRQDPGLGLRLIYFSYDVKMKEKGDIPEGYSVSREKKERFSLILESASTNQTSMYLCASSEARGLNTIYFGEGSWLTVV.

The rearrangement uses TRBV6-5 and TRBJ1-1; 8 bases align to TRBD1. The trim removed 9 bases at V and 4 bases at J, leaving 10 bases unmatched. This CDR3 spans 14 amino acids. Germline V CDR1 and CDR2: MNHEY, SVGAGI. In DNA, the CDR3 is TGTGCCAGTACCCAGGACAGGGTCGTCACTGAAGCTTTCTTT. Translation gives CASTQDRVVTEAFF.

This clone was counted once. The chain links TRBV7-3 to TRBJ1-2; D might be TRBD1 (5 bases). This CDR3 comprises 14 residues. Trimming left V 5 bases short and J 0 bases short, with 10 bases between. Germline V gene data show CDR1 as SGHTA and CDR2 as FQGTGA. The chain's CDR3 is CASSPGSSNYGYTF. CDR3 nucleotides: TGTGCCAGCAGCCCAGGGTCCTCTAACTATGGCTACACCTTC.

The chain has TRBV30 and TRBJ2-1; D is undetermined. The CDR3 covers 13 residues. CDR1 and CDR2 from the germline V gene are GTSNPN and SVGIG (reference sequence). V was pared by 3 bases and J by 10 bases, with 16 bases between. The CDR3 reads CAWSQDGGSEQFF. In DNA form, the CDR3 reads TGTGCCTGGAGCCAGGACGGCGGTTCGGAGCAGTTCTTC.

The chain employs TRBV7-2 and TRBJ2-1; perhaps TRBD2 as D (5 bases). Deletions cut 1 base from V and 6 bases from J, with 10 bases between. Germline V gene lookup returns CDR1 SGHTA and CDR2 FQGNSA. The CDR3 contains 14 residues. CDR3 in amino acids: CASSLGASINEQFF. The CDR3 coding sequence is TGTGCCAGCAGCTTAGGGGCTAGCATCAATGAGCAGTTCTTC.

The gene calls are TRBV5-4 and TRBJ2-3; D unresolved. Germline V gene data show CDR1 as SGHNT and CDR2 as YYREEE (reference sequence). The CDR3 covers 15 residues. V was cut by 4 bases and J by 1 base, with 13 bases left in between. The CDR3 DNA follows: TGTGCCAGCAGCCCGGACGGCGGACGCACAGATACGCAGTATTTT. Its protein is CASSPDGGRTDTQYF.

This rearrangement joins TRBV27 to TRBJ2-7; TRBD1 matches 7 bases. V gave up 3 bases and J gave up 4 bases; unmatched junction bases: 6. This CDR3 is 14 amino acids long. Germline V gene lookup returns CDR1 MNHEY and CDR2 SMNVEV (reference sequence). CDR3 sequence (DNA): TGTGCCAGCAGTTTTGGGCCAGGGGGATACGAGCAGTACTTC. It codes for CASSFGPGGYEQYF.